This entry lists 7 T cell receptor beta chains sequenced from one sample in a study of CD8 T cells in ankylosing spondylitis. These receptors' targets are unknown. Overall study findings and caveats: Ankylosing spondylitis blood appeared to be characterized by a TCR beta motif of 8 or 9 highly homologous variants.

A single record per CDR3 protein comes from TCRdb applying MiXCR to the 5' RACE reads. The sample contains 700,000 to 1,000,000 distinct CDR3 sequences, around 11% of which appear only once. The specimen was blood, either unsorted or a sorted T cell fraction (not recorded which). The receptors here all came from a male donor with ankylosing spondylitis.

This clonotype has a handful of counts. This chain links TRBV4-3 with TRBJ1-2; D is unresolved. From germline, CDR1 is LGHNA and CDR2 YSLEER. Trimming took off 1 base at V and 8 bases at J, with 11 bases between the two ends. This CDR3 spans 13 amino acids. CDR3 in amino acids: CASSQGKGMGYTF. CDR3 bases: TGCGCCAGCAGCCAAGGAAAAGGGATGGGCTACACCTTC.

This clonotype has more than one count but fewer than ten. Here the CDR3 DNA reads TGTGCCAGCAGCCCGGGGACAGGGATAACTAATGAAAAACTGTTTTTT. It yields the protein CASSPGTGITNEKLFF. The V call is TRBV28, the J call TRBJ1-4; 9 bases fit TRBD1. V lost 6 bases to trimming and J lost 1 base; unmatched junction nucleotides: 6. Per germline, CDR1 MDHEN and CDR2 SYDVKM. The CDR3 sequence is 16 residues long.

This clonotype was counted between two and nine times. V usage is TRBV6-1 and J usage is TRBJ2-1; TRBD1 matches at 8 bases. V dropped 0 bases and J dropped 4; count of bases not matched to a gene: 5. Germline V gives CDR1 MNHNS, CDR2 SASEGT. There are 16 residues in the CDR3. The CDR3 region is CASSEATGQGYNEQFF. The CDR3 DNA follows: TGTGCCAGCAGTGAAGCGACAGGACAGGGTTACAATGAGCAGTTCTTC.

This clonotype was observed many times. The gene calls are TRBV10-3 and TRBJ2-6, with no clear D. The V gene's germline CDR1 is ENHRY and CDR2 SYGVKD. The CDR3 is 14 residues long. Trimming stripped 5 bases from V and 3 bases from J, with 8 bases between. In DNA form, the CDR3 reads TGTGCCATCAGTTTGGGTGGTGGGGCCAACGTCCTGACTTTC. This sequence encodes CAISLGGGANVLTF.

This clonotype was counted a few times. The genes are TRBV27 and TRBJ2-7, with 9 bases aligning to TRBD1. The CDR3 runs to 18 residues. Trimming removed 0 bases from V and 2 bases from J; junction bases left unmatched: 11. Germline values: CDR1 MNHEY, CDR2 SMNVEV (reference sequence). In DNA form, the CDR3 reads TGTGCCAGCAGTTTATCGATCACGACAGGGGGTTACACCTACGAGCAGTACTTC. Its protein is CASSLSITTGGYTYEQYF.

This clonotype occurred a few times. The chain couples TRBV30 to TRBJ2-1; D gene uncertain. V shed 0 bases and J shed 1 base, with 7 bases lying between them. Germline CDR1 and CDR2: GTSNPN and SVGIG (reference sequence). This CDR3 region has 14 residues. The CDR3 DNA reads as TGTGCCTGGAGTGTCGGGTCATCCTACAATGAGCAGTTCTTC. The encoded protein is CAWSVGSSYNEQFF.

V gene TRBV10-3 combines with J gene TRBJ1-5, with unresolved D. The CDR3 sequence is 14 residues long. The germline V gene encodes CDR1 ENHRY and CDR2 SYGVKD. The V and J ends lost 4 bases and 0 bases respectively, with 7 bases between them. The CDR3 loop reads CAISALSSNQPQHF. In nucleotides, the CDR3 is TGTGCCATCAGTGCACTAAGTAGCAATCAGCCCCAGCATTTT.